The T cell receptor (beta chain) described here comes from a study of STAT5B mutations in CD4+ large granular lymphocyte leukemia. The CDR3 consists of 12 residues. The germline gives CDR1 SGHRS, CDR2 YFSETQ. V lost 4 bases to trimming and J lost 5 bases, with 8 bases between them. Study-level points and caveats: Patient CD4-sorted repertoires looked more clonal than healthy CD4+ repertoires, even without putative leukemic clones. 8/27 top patient clones versus 2/35 control clones were TRBV06-family.

To note about this clone: Its antigen is unknown.

The table came from immunoSEQ multiplex PCR; TCRdb's copy has only in-frame clones and leaves some out. The table lists some 30,000 clones, roughly 70% of them singletons. The sequenced sample was CD4+ T cells from blood buffy coats. The sequence came from a human donor in good health. The chain is built from TRBV5-1 and TRBJ2-3, with D unclear. The CDR3: CASSPGGDTQYF. The CDR3 coding sequence is TGCGCCAGCAGCCCTGGTGGAGATACGCAGTATTTT.